These T cell receptor beta chains were read from a single sample in a study of blood T cell repertoires in COVID-19. Sequencing was performed with immunoSEQ multiplex PCR; in TCRdb, only in-frame clones are kept and a portion is missing. The table lists a few hundred thousand clones, approximately 88% of them singletons. Sample: peripheral blood. These receptors came from a middle-aged man with acute or convalescent COVID-19. CDR3s leave out the opening cysteine and the closing phenylalanine or tryptophan. Fields, in order: J gene, V gene, CDR3 protein.

j_call: TRBJ2-1; v_call: TRBV5-1; cdr3_aa: ASSLERSSYNEQF
j_call: TRBJ1-2; v_call: TRBV6-5; cdr3_aa: ASSYSTGVWYGYT
j_call: TRBJ2-5; v_call: TRBV6-1; cdr3_aa: ASSEDRVVQETQY
j_call: TRBJ2-2; v_call: TRBV7-2; cdr3_aa: ASSLVSGQGGHGELF
j_call: TRBJ1-4; v_call: TRBV15; cdr3_aa: ATSRERQGTNEKLF
j_call: TRBJ2-5; v_call: TRBV2; cdr3_aa: ASSEGQRSGETQY
j_call: TRBJ1-2; v_call: TRBV7-2; cdr3_aa: ASSRGQGRGYT
j_call: TRBJ2-1; v_call: TRBV2; cdr3_aa: ASSLEQGNEQF
j_call: TRBJ1-1; v_call: TRBV14; cdr3_aa: ASSQVQGANTEAF
j_call: TRBJ2-5; v_call: TRBV29-1; cdr3_aa: SVQRGMETQY
j_call: TRBJ2-7; v_call: TRBV30; cdr3_aa: AWSSGGIYEQY
j_call: TRBJ1-1; v_call: TRBV7-9; cdr3_aa: ASSSLWDSTEAF
j_call: TRBJ1-3; v_call: TRBV9; cdr3_aa: ASSDLASGNTIY
j_call: TRBJ2-3; v_call: TRBV5-4; cdr3_aa: ASSLGVGGGRSTDTQY
j_call: TRBJ1-5; v_call: TRBV2; cdr3_aa: ASSEGPGRPQH
j_call: TRBJ1-1; v_call: TRBV29-1; cdr3_aa: SVWTGRFPNTEAF
j_call: TRBJ1-3; v_call: TRBV6-5; cdr3_aa: ASSYGRNSGNTIY
j_call: TRBJ1-2; v_call: TRBV5-4; cdr3_aa: ATTLGGTNARGYT
j_call: TRBJ2-5; v_call: TRBV18; cdr3_aa: ASSIQTGQQETQY
j_call: TRBJ1-4; v_call: TRBV30; cdr3_aa: AWRPWTGFEKLF
j_call: TRBJ2-1; v_call: TRBV18; cdr3_aa: ASSPPGPSGASGQF
j_call: TRBJ1-5; v_call: TRBV7-2; cdr3_aa: ASSMQGYSNQPQH
j_call: TRBJ2-5; v_call: TRBV5-1; cdr3_aa: ASSLGSGGARETQY
j_call: TRBJ2-7; v_call: TRBV5-1; cdr3_aa: ASSLVVQGHEQY
j_call: TRBJ2-1; v_call: TRBV5-1; cdr3_aa: ASSMTSGGARDEQF
j_call: TRBJ1-1; v_call: TRBV6-5; cdr3_aa: ASSHTGRNTEAF
j_call: TRBJ2-7; v_call: TRBV3-1/TRBV3-2; cdr3_aa: ASSLRGGGTTPSYEQY
j_call: TRBJ2-7; v_call: TRBV7-9; cdr3_aa: ASSPGPGTSGYEQY
j_call: TRBJ1-1; v_call: TRBV6-6; cdr3_aa: ASSYPETGTEAF
j_call: TRBJ2-7; v_call: TRBV29-1; cdr3_aa: SVDPGRGFDEQY
j_call: TRBJ2-5; v_call: TRBV18; cdr3_aa: ASSPYQGETQY
j_call: TRBJ1-2; v_call: TRBV3-1/TRBV3-2; cdr3_aa: ASSQDLRGSVGYT
j_call: TRBJ1-3; v_call: TRBV5-1; cdr3_aa: ASSLAGPLSGNTIY
j_call: TRBJ1-4; v_call: TRBV12-3/TRBV12-4; cdr3_aa: ASSLGTKLKLF
j_call: TRBJ2-3; v_call: TRBV5-4; cdr3_aa: ASSLGLAGGIDTQY
j_call: TRBJ2-3; v_call: TRBV23-1; cdr3_aa: ASSQRSGLDPDRAPNTQY
j_call: TRBJ2-7; v_call: TRBV3-1/TRBV3-2; cdr3_aa: ASSQTGGGREQY
j_call: TRBJ2-1; v_call: TRBV11-2; cdr3_aa: ATSPGKGGHNEQF
j_call: TRBJ1-4; v_call: TRBV30; cdr3_aa: AWSDLRRGFSLF
j_call: TRBJ2-7; v_call: TRBV5-1; cdr3_aa: ASSPGTSGGSSYEQY
j_call: TRBJ2-7; v_call: TRBV10-1; cdr3_aa: ASARKQGRLSYEQY
j_call: TRBJ1-1; v_call: TRBV30; cdr3_aa: AWSENMNTEAF
j_call: TRBJ2-1; v_call: TRBV3-1/TRBV3-2; cdr3_aa: ASAYRAEQF
j_call: TRBJ2-5; v_call: TRBV30; cdr3_aa: AWSVQGETQY
j_call: TRBJ2-7; v_call: TRBV5-1; cdr3_aa: ASKEQGASYEQY
j_call: TRBJ1-1; v_call: TRBV15; cdr3_aa: ATSRAGTLPNTEAF
j_call: TRBJ1-4; v_call: TRBV15; cdr3_aa: ATSRRQARGPNEKLF
j_call: TRBJ2-3; v_call: TRBV3-1/TRBV3-2; cdr3_aa: ASSQDKLAGTDTQY
j_call: TRBJ2-7; v_call: TRBV29-1; cdr3_aa: SVSGGAPYEQY
j_call: TRBJ2-7; v_call: TRBV29-1; cdr3_aa: SVAESSYEQY
j_call: TRBJ2-3; v_call: TRBV3-1/TRBV3-2; cdr3_aa: ASSQASQSSTDTQY
j_call: TRBJ2-1; v_call: TRBV4-2; cdr3_aa: ASSQDAGTSGGSYNEQF
j_call: TRBJ1-1; v_call: TRBV16; cdr3_aa: ASSQQGEAEAF
j_call: TRBJ2-4; v_call: TRBV7-9; cdr3_aa: ASSLGGRGLAKNIQY
j_call: TRBJ1-3; v_call: TRBV4-2; cdr3_aa: ASSQDSLSGNTIY
j_call: TRBJ1-6; v_call: TRBV11-2; cdr3_aa: ASSSGAYYSPLH
j_call: TRBJ1-1; v_call: TRBV15; cdr3_aa: ATSRDWGRGSRSTEAF
j_call: TRBJ1-1; v_call: TRBV18; cdr3_aa: ASSPLPSGRPMNTEAF
j_call: TRBJ2-7; v_call: TRBV2; cdr3_aa: ASRENPGTGVEQY
j_call: TRBJ1-3; v_call: TRBV5-5; cdr3_aa: ASSVSPPGDGNTIY